This TCR beta chain was recovered during a study of cytomegalovirus exposure and HLA in healthy donors. General study findings and limits: The study assumed roughly uniform donor sequencing depth for presence/absence analyses.

PCR involved 60 Vbeta and 13 Jbeta primers. Using immunoSEQ multiplex PCR, the repertoire was profiled, and TCRdb retains in-frame clones only, with some absent. The sample has roughly 250,000 clones, 80% seen once. As for this clone: Its antigen remains unidentified.

The CDR3 totals 16 residues. V lost 2 bases, J lost 3 bases, and 14 bases lay in between. CDR1 and CDR2 from the germline V gene are SGHVS and FNYEAQ. The sequenced material came from PBMCs. The TCR sequence derives from a girl aged 2 to 9 in good health and CMV-seronegative. The V call is TRBV7-6, the J call TRBJ1-3; no firm D call. Here the CDR3 reads CASSLIVAGNGNTIYF. In DNA, the CDR3 is TGTGCCAGCAGCTTAATCGTCGCAGGAAATGGAAACACCATATATTTT.